This T cell receptor beta chain is drawn from a study of T cell responses to AZD1222 COVID-19 vaccine. The junction had 3 bases not matched to a gene; V was cut back by 0 bases and J by 6 bases. Germline V gives CDR1 SGDLS, CDR2 YYNGEE. This CDR3 contains 15 residues. The method was immunoSEQ multiplex PCR; TCRdb's version includes in-frame clones alone and lacks a portion of them. The sample contains approximately 120,000 clones, approximately 90% of which appear only once. This specimen was peripheral blood, taken on day 0 of AZD1222 vaccination. The V gene is TRBV9, the J gene TRBJ1-5, with 10 positions matching TRBD1. The TCR comes from an adult in good health. CDR3 protein: CASSVGQGAGQPQHF. The CDR3 nucleotides read TGTGCCAGCAGCGTAGGACAGGGGGCAGGTCAGCCCCAGCATTTT.